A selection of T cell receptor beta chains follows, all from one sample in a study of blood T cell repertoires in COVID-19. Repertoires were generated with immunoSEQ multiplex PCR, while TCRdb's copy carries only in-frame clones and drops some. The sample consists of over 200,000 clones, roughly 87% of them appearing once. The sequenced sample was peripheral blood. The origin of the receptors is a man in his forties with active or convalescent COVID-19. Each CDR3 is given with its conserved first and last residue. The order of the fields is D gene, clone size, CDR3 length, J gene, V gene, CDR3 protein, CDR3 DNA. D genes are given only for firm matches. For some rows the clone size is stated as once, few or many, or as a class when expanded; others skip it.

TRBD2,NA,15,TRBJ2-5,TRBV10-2,CASSGVGLASETQYF,TGCGCCAGCAGTGGAGTGGGACTAGCGTCGGAGACCCAGTACTTC
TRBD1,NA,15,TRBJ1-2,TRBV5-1,CASSLETGGVDGYTF,TGCGCCAGCAGCTTGGAGACAGGGGGCGTTGATGGCTACACCTTC
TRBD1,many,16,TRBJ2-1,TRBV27,CASSFSGTGLHNEQFF,TGTGCCAGCAGTTTTTCCGGGACAGGGCTTCACAATGAGCAGTTCTTC
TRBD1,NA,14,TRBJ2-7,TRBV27,CASSPGHRGWEQYF,TGTGCCAGCAGTCCGGGACACAGGGGGTGGGAGCAGTACTTC
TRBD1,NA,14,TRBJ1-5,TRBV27,CASSRQGGGQPQHF,TGTGCCAGCAGCCGACAGGGAGGCGGCCAGCCCCAGCATTTT
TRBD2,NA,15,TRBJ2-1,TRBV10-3,CAISAGGVSGNEQFF,TGTGCCATCAGTGCGGGGGGGGTATCGGGCAATGAGCAGTTCTTC
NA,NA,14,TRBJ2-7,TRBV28,CASSLFRGSDEQYF,TGTGCCAGCAGTTTATTTCGGGGTAGCGACGAGCAGTACTTC
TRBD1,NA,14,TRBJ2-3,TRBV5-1,CASSEGQGTDTQYF,TGCGCCAGCAGCGAGGGACAGGGAACAGATACGCAGTATTTT
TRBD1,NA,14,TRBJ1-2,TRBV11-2,CASSLDPRGPGYTF,TGTGCCAGCAGCTTAGATCCCAGGGGGCCTGGCTACACCTTC
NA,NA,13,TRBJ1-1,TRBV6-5,CASSWEGNTEAFF,TGTGCCAGCAGTTGGGAGGGGAACACTGAAGCTTTCTTT
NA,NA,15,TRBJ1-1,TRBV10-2,CASRRQADWMNEAFF,TGCGCCAGCAGAAGACAGGCGGATTGGATGAATGAAGCTTTCTTT
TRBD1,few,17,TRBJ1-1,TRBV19,CASSLTGARPMNTEAFF,TGTGCCAGTAGTCTTACAGGGGCCCGTCCTATGAACACTGAAGCTTTCTTT
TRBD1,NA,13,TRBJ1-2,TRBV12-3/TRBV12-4,CASSPRTGDGYTF,TGTGCCAGCAGTCCAAGGACAGGGGATGGCTACACCTTC
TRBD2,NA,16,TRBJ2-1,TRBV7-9,CASSLARAGVGDEQFF,TGTGCCAGCAGCTTAGCGAGAGCGGGAGTAGGCGATGAGCAGTTCTTC
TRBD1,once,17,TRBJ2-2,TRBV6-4,CASSAQGAPPNTGELFF,TGTGCCAGCAGTGCGCAGGGGGCACCCCCGAACACCGGGGAGCTGTTTTTT
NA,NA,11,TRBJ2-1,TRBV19,CASSIAYEQFF,TGTGCCAGTAGTATAGCCTATGAGCAGTTCTTC
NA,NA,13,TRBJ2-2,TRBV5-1,CASSFGETGELFF,TGCGCCAGCAGCTTCGGAGAGACCGGGGAGCTGTTTTTT